Shown below are 21 T cell receptor beta chains from a single sample sequenced in a study of early T cells in non-severe SARS-CoV-2 infection. Each CDR3 protein is one row after TCRdb ran MiXCR on the 5' RACE reads. The sample carries tens of thousands of distinct CDR3 sequences, 9.5% to 15% recorded once. The specimen was whole blood. The receptors derive from an adult who was a healthcare worker with PCR-confirmed SARS-CoV-2 infection or an uninfected control (not recorded which).

This clonotype showed up many times. V gene TRBV12-3 or TRBV12-4 combines with J gene TRBJ1-5; TRBD1 is a possible D gene (6 bases). The CDR3 totals 14 residues. V was clipped by 6 bases and J by 1 base, with 10 bases between them. The CDR3 sequence is CASRVGGSNQPQHF. In DNA form, the CDR3 reads TGTGCCAGCAGGGTAGGGGGGAGCAATCAGCCCCAGCATTTT.

This clonotype showed up just a few times. The chain links TRBV3-1 to TRBJ1-1; TRBD1 matches 9 bases. Germline V gene sequence: CDR1 LGHDT, CDR2 YNNKEL (reference sequence). This CDR3 spans 13 amino acids. Trimming cost V 5 bases and J 5 bases; bases outside gene matches: 3. The CDR3 DNA reads as TGTGCCAGCAGCGGACAGGGGTTAACTGAAGCTTTCTTT. Amino acid sequence: CASSGQGLTEAFF.

The V and J genes are TRBV5-1 and TRBJ2-1; TRBD1 might be the D (6 bases). The V end was cut by 4 bases, the J end by 7 bases, with 21 bases between. Germline V gene lookup returns CDR1 SGHRS and CDR2 YFSETQ. The CDR3 runs to 16 residues. In nucleotides, the CDR3 is TGCGCCAGCAGCCCGGCGTCGGACAGTCCTGGGAATGAGCAGTTCTTC. Its translation: CASSPASDSPGNEQFF.

In regard to this clonotype: This may be a read error, as it is one base from a much larger clone. The chain couples TRBV6-5 to TRBJ2-3, with D tentatively TRBD1 or TRBD2 (5 bases each). Germline V gene sequence: CDR1 MNHEY, CDR2 SVGAGI. This CDR3 spans 14 amino acids. The chain's CDR3 is CASASGQLTDSQYF. CDR3 bases: TGTGCCAGCGCATCGGGGCAACTCACAGATTCGCAGTATTTT.

The rearrangement uses TRBV20-1 and TRBJ2-7, with D perhaps TRBD1 (6 bases). Germline V gene lookup returns CDR1 DFQATT and CDR2 SNEGSKA (reference sequence). Trimming took off 6 bases at V and 1 base at J, with 10 bases between the two ends. The CDR3 loop spans 12 amino acids. CDR3 sequence (DNA): TGCAGTGCAGGACAGACTTCCTACGAGCAGTACTTC. Amino acid sequence: CSAGQTSYEQYF.

The V and J genes are TRBV5-1 and TRBJ2-7; possibly TRBD2 for D (6 bases). The CDR3 is 13 amino acids. V gave up 5 bases and J gave up 3 bases, with 12 bases separating them. The germline V gene encodes CDR1 SGHRS and CDR2 YFSETQ. CDR3 DNA sequence: TGCGCCAGCAGGCGGGCGACTAGCTACGAGCAGTACTTC. Encoded protein: CASRRATSYEQYF.

This rearrangement joins TRBV21-1 to TRBJ1-5. TRBV21-1 is shown as a pseudogene. This CDR3 region has 13 residues. This chain's CDR3 is CASSKVIRQPQHF. The CDR3 region has the DNA TGTGCCAGCAGCAAAGTAATACGGCAGCCCCAGCATTTT.

This clonotype has a count of ten or more. This chain uses TRBV29-1 with TRBJ1-2, with TRBD1 as a possible D gene (6 bases). Per the germline V gene, CDR1 is SQVTM and CDR2 is ANQGSEA. V dropped 2 bases and J dropped 5 bases, with 12 bases sitting between them. The CDR3 length is 13 residues. CDR3 in amino acids: CSVERGFGYGYTF. CDR3 in DNA: TGCAGCGTTGAAAGGGGGTTCGGGTATGGCTACACCTTC.

This clonotype was picked up many times. V is TRBV20-1 and J is TRBJ2-1; weak D call: TRBD2 (5 bases). Trimming removed 3 bases from V and 0 bases from J, with 15 bases in between. Germline V gives CDR1 DFQATT, CDR2 SNEGSKA (reference sequence). This CDR3 spans 16 amino acids. In DNA, the CDR3 is TGCAGTGCTAGGAGCGACTCGGGAAGCTCCTACAATGAGCAGTTCTTC. As protein: CSARSDSGSSYNEQFF.

This clonotype has a handful of counts. The rearrangement uses TRBV7-2 and TRBJ2-2; D ambiguous. Per the germline V gene, CDR1 is SGHTA and CDR2 is FQGNSA. The CDR3 consists of 14 residues. Trimming left V 1 base short and J 3 bases short, with 6 bases between. The CDR3 bases are TGTGCCAGCAGCTTAGGGGTTCACACCGGGGAGCTGTTTTTT. It translates to CASSLGVHTGELFF.

For this clonotype: One base away lies a much larger clone, so this may be a sequencing read error. V gene TRBV29-1 combines with J gene TRBJ2-7; 7 nucleotides match TRBD1. V shed 7 bases and J 1 base; nucleotides not matched to a gene: 7. Germline loops: CDR1 SQVTM, CDR2 ANQGSEA. There are 13 residues in the CDR3. CDR3 in amino acids: CSARTGNSYEQYF. Written as DNA, the CDR3 is TGCAGCGCCCGGACAGGTAATTCCTACGAGCAGTACTTC.

This clonotype showed up many times. The chain has TRBV6-2 or TRBV6-3 and TRBJ1-2; the D is unclear. Germline CDR1 MNHEY, CDR2 SVGEGT. The CDR3 consists of 12 residues. Trimming removed 2 bases at V and 5 bases at J, with 6 bases between. CDR3 coding DNA: TGTGCCAGCAGTTACCAGTGGTATGGCTACACCTTC. As protein: CASSYQWYGYTF.

This clonotype was counted ten times or more. The chain has TRBV3-1 and TRBJ2-6; D may be TRBD2 (5 bases). Trimming shortened V by 4 bases and J by 0 bases, and 19 bases separated the two germline ends. Germline V gives CDR1 LGHDT, CDR2 YNNKEL (reference sequence). The CDR3 sequence is 19 residues long. DNA of the CDR3: TGTGCCAGCAGCCTGAGCCTCGGGGTCACCGACTCTGGGGCCAACGTCCTGACTTTC. Amino acids: CASSLSLGVTDSGANVLTF.

The chain employs TRBV7-9 and TRBJ2-5; a weak D match, TRBD2 (6 bases). Looked up from germline, CDR1 is SEHNR and CDR2 is FQNEAQ (reference sequence). The CDR3 has 14 amino acids. Trimming stripped 5 bases from V and 2 bases from J, with 12 bases between. CDR3 nucleotide sequence: TGTGCCAGCAGCCACACGGGGGTACAAGAGACCCAGTACTTC. Translation: CASSHTGVQETQYF.

About this clonotype: A read error may explain this, as a much larger clone is one base away. No conserved phenylalanine or tryptophan is present at the end of the CDR3, so a read error is the likely explanation. The DNA of the CDR3 is TGTGCCAGCAGTGACCCCAGGGTTGTTCACGAGCAGTACATC. It encodes CASSDPRVVHEQYI. This chain connects TRBV6-1 to TRBJ2-7, with D possibly being TRBD1 (5 bases). Trimming left V 3 bases short and J 5 bases short, with 14 bases between. The CDR3 loop spans 14 amino acids. Germline V gene sequence: CDR1 MNHNS, CDR2 SASEGT.

This clonotype was seen ten or more times. The rearrangement joins TRBV4-3 to TRBJ2-7; D is perhaps TRBD2 (6 bases). Germline CDR1 is LGHNA and CDR2 is YSLEER. V was shortened by 1 base and J by 3 bases, with 19 bases between the two germline ends. The CDR3 covers 17 residues. This CDR3 is CASSQGLAAGTFYEQYF. CDR3 DNA sequence: TGCGCCAGCAGCCAAGGGCTGGCGGCGGGAACCTTCTACGAGCAGTACTTC.

This clonotype came up a few times. The chain employs TRBV14 and TRBJ2-5; TRBD2 agrees at 8 bases. The CDR3 consists of 15 residues. Germline V CDR1 and CDR2: SGHDN, FVKESK. With V trimmed by 0 bases and J by 7 bases, 7 bases remained unmatched. The CDR3 sequence is CASSQDLAGPRTQYF. The CDR3 bases are TGTGCCAGCAGCCAAGATCTAGCGGGCCCCAGGACCCAGTACTTC.

This clonotype has just a few counts. DNA of the CDR3: TGTGCCAGCACCCCTGGCGGGGGGCCGTACGAGCAGTACTTC. This codes for CASTPGGGPYEQYF. The gene calls are TRBV12-3 or TRBV12-4 and TRBJ2-7; 8 bases are shared with TRBD2. V was clipped by 7 bases and J by 4 bases; unmatched bases: 9. The length of the CDR3 is 14 residues.

This clonotype was seen more than once but under ten times. The V gene is TRBV9, the J gene TRBJ2-1; a possible D gene is TRBD1 (6 bases). This CDR3 has 15 amino acids. The V gene lost 4 bases and the J gene lost 6 bases, with 17 bases spanning the gap. From germline, CDR1 is SGDLS and CDR2 YYNGEE. DNA of the CDR3: TGTGCCAGCAGCCCTACAGGGTTTTCGGCCAATGAGCAGTTCTTC. It codes for CASSPTGFSANEQFF.

This clonotype was observed many times. The rearrangement uses TRBV12-5 and TRBJ2-1; D might be TRBD1 (5 bases). Germline CDR1 is LGHNT and CDR2 is FRNRAP. CDR3 size: 15 residues. Deletions cut 5 bases from V and 3 bases from J, with 14 bases between. CDR3 residues: CASGPRTLVYNEQFF. The DNA for the CDR3 is TGTGCTAGTGGTCCCCGGACATTAGTCTACAATGAGCAGTTCTTC.

This clonotype was observed a few times. This chain connects TRBV6-2 or TRBV6-3 to TRBJ2-2; no reliable D call. The germline gives CDR1 MNHEY, CDR2 SVGEGT. With 2 bases removed from V and 4 bases from J, the gap between germline ends came to 14 bases. This CDR3 comprises 16 residues. The CDR3 loop is CASSYNSAKSTGELFF. For the CDR3, the DNA is TGTGCCAGCAGTTACAACAGTGCTAAGAGCACCGGGGAGCTGTTTTTT.